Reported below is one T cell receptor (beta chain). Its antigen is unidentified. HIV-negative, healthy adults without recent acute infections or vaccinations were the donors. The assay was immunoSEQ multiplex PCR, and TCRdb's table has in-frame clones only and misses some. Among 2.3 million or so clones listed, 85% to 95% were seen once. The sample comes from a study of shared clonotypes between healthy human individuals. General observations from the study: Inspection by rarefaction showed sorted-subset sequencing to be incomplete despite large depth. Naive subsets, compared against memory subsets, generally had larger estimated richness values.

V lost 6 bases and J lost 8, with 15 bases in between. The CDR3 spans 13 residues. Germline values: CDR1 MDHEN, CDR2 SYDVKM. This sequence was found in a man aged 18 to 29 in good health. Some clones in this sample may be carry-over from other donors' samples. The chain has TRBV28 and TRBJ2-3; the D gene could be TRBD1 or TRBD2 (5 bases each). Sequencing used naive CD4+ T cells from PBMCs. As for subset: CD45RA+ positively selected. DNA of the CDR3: TGTGCCAGCAGCCGTGAATCCGGGACTACGCAGTATTTT. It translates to CASSRESGTTQYF.